This T cell receptor beta chain is drawn from a study of T cell responses to AZD1222 COVID-19 vaccine. Points from the study as a whole: The peak T cell response came first, and repertoires were sampled only after it. Unmutated variant regions are reportedly the target of nearly half of TCRs that are spike-specific.

The table came from immunoSEQ multiplex PCR; TCRdb's copy has only in-frame clones and leaves some out. In the table there are more than 75,000 clones, around 90% of which are singletons. Germline assignment: CDR1 MNHEY and CDR2 SVGAGI. The CDR3 has 16 residues. V was pared by 2 bases and J by 0 bases, with 13 bases between. On this clone itself: What it recognizes is unknown.

This chain connects TRBV6-5 to TRBJ1-2, with D hard to call. Sequenced here: peripheral blood, sampled 28 days after the second AZD1222 dose. This TCR was sampled from an adult who received the AZD1222 COVID-19 vaccine. The CDR3 DNA reads TGTGCCAGCAGTTACCGCCGCGGACCCACTAACTATGGCTACACCTTC. As protein: CASSYRRGPTNYGYTF.